This TCR beta chain appears in the sequencing data of a study of early T cells in non-severe SARS-CoV-2 infection (dated by TCRdb to about 2021). For the wider study: Because TCR sequencing was done on bulk RNA from unsorted whole blood, the alpha and beta chains could not be paired.

Comment on this clonotype: No cognate antigen has been identified for it. There are no base qualities to consult, and no much larger clone falls within one base.

V loses 9 bases, J loses 5 bases, and the germline ends lie 16 bases apart. From the cysteine up to the phenylalanine, the CDR3 has a length of 13 residues. Only CDR3 DNA is held: 39 bases, read in frame from base 1. CDR1 and CDR2 are read off the germline V gene as SGHTA and FQGNSA. Receptor amplification or capture employed 5' RACE. The listed sequencing device is NextSeq 500. To correct for sequencing error and PCR bias, the TCR library protocol tagged individual cDNA molecules with unique molecular identifiers. TCR alpha and beta chains were both sequenced, and the abundances of alpha and beta sequences in each sample were closely correlated with each other. Regarding the original processing steps: Decombinator V4 was used to annotate the V gene, J gene and CDR3 of the TCR sequences. Expanded TCRs were defined as changing significantly between any two time points under a Poisson model with p below 0.0001. TCR abundances were normalised to the total number of TCRs sequenced per sample and expressed as counts per million. MAIT TCRs were defined by TRAV1-2 paired with TRAJ12, TRAJ20 or TRAJ33, and iNKT TCRs by TRAV10 paired with TRAJ18. VDJdb, accessed 1 November 2021, was searched for CMV, EBV and SARS-CoV-2 annotated TCRs, with TCRs annotated for multiple antigens excluded. TCRdb applied fastp at Q25 and MiXCR to the public reads, then kept only in-frame beta chains. Identical CDR3 proteins give one entry, which carries the most common genes and DNA. It is TCRdb's table, rather than the study itself, that gives the V and J calls and clone size. Recorded for this sample are tens of thousands of distinct CDR3 sequences; around 6.1% of them occurred a single time. Clones ranked in the top ten supply about 20% of the sample.

Overall results and qualifications from the work: VDJdb matching was skewed toward anti-spike CD8 responses and likely underestimated virus-specific expansions, missing private and CD4 specificities.

This was a case-control study nested in a cohort of healthcare workers in London, UK, who had nasopharyngeal swab PCR tests and blood samples taken every week. Healthcare workers were recruited between 23 and 31 March 2020, during the week of the UK lockdown, and were followed weekly for up to roughly 15 weeks. Here the sequenced sample was whole blood, taken at baseline. The source is an adult who was a healthcare worker with PCR-confirmed SARS-CoV-2 infection or an uninfected control (not recorded which). The sequence is built from TRBV7-2 and TRBJ1-1; possibly the D gene is TRBD1, per 6 matching bases. In nucleotide form, the sequence is TGTGCCAGTATACAGGGAGTTGAGACTGAAGCTTTCTTT. It is translated as CASIQGVETEAFF.